The 28 T cell receptor beta chains below all came from one sample that was sequenced in a study of T cell clonotyping in hematopoietic cell transplantation. Time point reported: recipient sample about 28 days before transplant, after cytoreduction. TCRdb's copy holds only in-frame clones and misses some; the assay was immunoSEQ multiplex PCR. The sample gives approximately 22,000 clones, about nine tenths of which show up once; 3.7% is in the top ten. Sequences were derived from peripheral blood mononuclear cells, sampled before stem cell transplant. The receptor set was obtained from a man aged 18 to 30 with biphenotypic leukemia. Some clones in this sample may be carry-over from other donors' samples.

The chain has TRBV19 and TRBJ2-7; maybe TRBD1 (6 bases). Germline V gives CDR1 LNHDA, CDR2 SQIVND (reference sequence). This CDR3 has 14 amino acids. The ends were cut back, 4 bases at V and 4 bases at J, with 14 bases in the middle. CDR3 amino acids: CASSRGRSKYEQYF. CDR3 nucleotide sequence: TGTGCCAGTAGTAGGGGGCGGAGCAAATACGAGCAGTACTTC.

The CDR3 DNA reads as TGTGCCAGCAGTTCAACAGGGATGGTAGCCAAAAACATTCAGTACTTC. Protein sequence: CASSSTGMVAKNIQYF. The chain couples TRBV6-5 to TRBJ2-4; the D gene is possibly TRBD1 (6 bases). In germline, CDR1 is MNHEY, CDR2 SVGAGI. There are 16 residues in the CDR3. Trimming left V 4 bases short and J 0 bases short, with 13 bases between.

This clone was counted between two and nine times. CDR3 DNA sequence: TGTGCCAGCGCTTGGACAGGGGGCTCTGGCTACACCTTC. This gives the protein CASAWTGGSGYTF. The chain has TRBV6-5 and TRBJ1-2, with 11 bases identical to TRBD1. The CDR3 totals 13 residues. In germline, CDR1 is MNHEY, CDR2 SVGAGI. With V trimmed by 8 bases and J by 7 bases, 6 bases remained unmatched.

The chain links TRBV6-5 to TRBJ1-1, with no clear D. The CDR3 runs to 16 residues. Trimming pared 4 bases from V and 1 base from J, leaving 16 bases between. The germline CDR1 and CDR2 sequences are MNHEY and SVGAGI. The CDR3 DNA sequence: TGTGCCAGCAGTTCCCCCTCTGGACGGTCGAACACTGAAGCTTTCTTT. Amino acid sequence: CASSSPSGRSNTEAFF.

The chain couples TRBV6-6 to TRBJ1-2; D is perhaps TRBD1 (5 bases). The CDR3 has 12 amino acids. The germline CDR1 and CDR2 sequences are MNHNY and SVGAGI (reference sequence). Trimming shortened V by 5 bases and J by 5 bases, and 9 bases separated the two germline ends. CDR3 protein: CASSPQEYGYTF. The CDR3 bases are TGTGCCAGCAGTCCACAGGAGTATGGCTACACCTTC.

This sequence joins TRBV20-1 and TRBJ2-7, with D perhaps TRBD2 (5 bases). Germline assignment: CDR1 DFQATT and CDR2 SNEGSKA (reference sequence). This CDR3 has 11 amino acids. The V end was cut by 5 bases, the J end by 2 bases, with 7 bases between. As DNA, the CDR3 is TGCAGTGCTGCGGGTCCCTACGAGCAGTACTTC. This sequence encodes CSAAGPYEQYF.

The chain joins TRBV6-5 to TRBJ2-7; weak D call: TRBD1 (6 bases). V lost 5 bases and J lost 4, with 12 bases in between. The germline V gene has CDR1 MNHEY and CDR2 SVGAGI. This CDR3 is 13 amino acids long. This CDR3 is CASSRDRRYEQYF. The CDR3 nucleotides read TGTGCCAGCAGTCGAGACAGGCGATACGAGCAGTACTTC.

The V and J genes are TRBV6-1 and TRBJ1-5, with 7 bases matching TRBD1. Trimming cost V 7 bases and J 0 bases; bases outside gene matches: 6. In germline, CDR1 is MNHNS, CDR2 SASEGT. The CDR3 covers 15 residues. The CDR3 sequence is CASTPQGDSNQPQHF. The CDR3 region has the DNA TGTGCCAGCACTCCCCAGGGGGATAGCAATCAGCCCCAGCATTTT.

This clone was counted once. The chain carries TRBV7-8 and TRBJ2-7, with D hard to call. The V and J ends lost 1 base and 3 bases respectively, with 10 bases between them. The CDR3 has 14 amino acids. Looked up from germline, CDR1 is SGHVS and CDR2 is FQNEAQ. The CDR3 protein is CASSLGAVVYEQYF. CDR3 bases: TGTGCCAGCAGCTTAGGGGCAGTTGTCTACGAGCAGTACTTC.

The chain employs TRBV2 and TRBJ1-1, with no clear D. Germline values: CDR1 SNHLY, CDR2 FYNNEI. This CDR3 spans 12 amino acids. The V and J ends lost 4 bases and 4 bases respectively, with 7 bases between them. For the CDR3, the DNA is TGTGCCAGCAGTGGCCAAGTCACTGAAGCTTTCTTT. Residues: CASSGQVTEAFF.

The chain combines TRBV7-2 with TRBJ2-5; TRBD2 agrees at 10 bases. The CDR3 has 15 residues. Germline lookup yields CDR1 SGHTA and CDR2 FQGNSA. The V segment lost 5 bases and the J segment 3 bases; nucleotides outside the gene matches: 6. In DNA form, the CDR3 reads TGTGCCAGCAGCCTTAGCGGGGGGCCTGAAGAGACCCAGTACTTC. Translating gives CASSLSGGPEETQYF.

The J gene is TRBJ2-5, the V gene TRBV2; 9 bases map to TRBD1. Trimming at V came to 3 bases and at J to 4 bases, leaving 6 bases not matched to a gene. CDR3 length equals 15 residues. Germline assignment: CDR1 SNHLY and CDR2 FYNNEI. CDR3 protein: CASSEGTGGIETQYF. The CDR3 DNA reads TGTGCCAGCAGTGAGGGTACAGGGGGCATAGAGACCCAGTACTTC.

The chain couples TRBV30 to TRBJ2-7; a weak D match, TRBD2 (8 bases). Looked up from germline, CDR1 is GTSNPN and CDR2 is SVGIG (reference sequence). The CDR3 totals 14 residues. The CDR3, as DNA: TGTGCGATAGAACCGGGACTAGGGGGCGGCGAGCAGTACTTC. Translated, it gives CAIEPGLGGGEQYF.

The rearrangement links TRBV6-5 to TRBJ2-7; 8 nucleotides match TRBD2. The CDR3 is made up of 14 amino acids. The V and J ends lost 6 bases and 5 bases, in that order; junction bases with no gene match: 9. Germline lookup yields CDR1 MNHEY and CDR2 SVGAGI. The CDR3 region has the DNA TGTGCCAGCAGCCACCGGGGGGGGCTAAACGAGCAGTACTTC. As protein: CASSHRGGLNEQYF.

The chain combines TRBV10-3 with TRBJ2-7; D not certain. The ends were cut back, 0 bases at V and 5 bases at J, with 11 bases in the middle. Germline V CDR1 and CDR2: ENHRY, SYGVKD. This CDR3 comprises 14 residues. The CDR3 DNA sequence: TGTGCCATCAGTGAGTCCGTACCGGCCGACGAGCAGTACTTC. Protein: CAISESVPADEQYF.

The table lists this clone with a count of one. The chain employs TRBV19 and TRBJ2-3; the D gene is possibly TRBD1 (6 bases). Trimming removed 4 bases at V and 5 bases at J, with 22 bases between. The length of the CDR3 is 17 residues. Germline CDR1 reads LNHDA; CDR2 reads SQIVND (reference sequence). The CDR3 DNA reads TGTGCCAGTAGTACCCCAACAGGGAGAGTAGGTAGAGATACGCAGTATTTT. Protein product: CASSTPTGRVGRDTQYF.

The chain couples TRBV14 to TRBJ1-1; D is uncertain. The CDR3 is 15 residues long. The germline gives CDR1 SGHDN, CDR2 FVKESK. Deletions cut 1 base from V and 2 bases from J, with 11 bases between. This chain's CDR3 is CASSQGARRNTEAFF. CDR3 sequence (DNA): TGTGCCAGCAGCCAAGGGGCCAGACGAAACACTGAAGCTTTCTTT.

The rearrangement links TRBV25-1 to TRBJ2-3; the D is unclear. Germline CDR1 and CDR2: MGHDK and SYGVNS. The CDR3 has 14 amino acids. V was cut by 5 bases and J by 4 bases, with 13 bases left in between. The CDR3, as DNA: TGTGCCAGCAGTATAGGATCGGACCCAGATACGCAGTATTTT. This gives the protein CASSIGSDPDTQYF.

The V gene is TRBV2, the J gene TRBJ1-4; tentative D call: TRBD1 (6 bases). The CDR3 runs to 15 residues. CDR1 is SNHLY, CDR2 FYNNEI, per germline. Trimming shortened V by 6 bases and J by 5 bases, and 16 bases separated the two germline ends. CDR3 region: CASRAIGQINEKLFF. CDR3 in DNA: TGTGCCAGCAGAGCCATTGGACAGATCAATGAAAAACTGTTTTTT.

This chain connects TRBV7-9 to TRBJ1-1; D may be TRBD1 (5 bases). Looked up from germline, CDR1 is SEHNR and CDR2 is FQNEAQ (reference sequence). The CDR3 length is 14 residues. Trimming shortened V by 5 bases and J by 2 bases, and 12 bases separated the two germline ends. The CDR3 region is CASSPQWGNTEAFF. The CDR3 bases are TGTGCCAGCAGCCCTCAGTGGGGCAACACTGAAGCTTTCTTT.

The chain joins TRBV4-2 to TRBJ1-3; no clear D gene. V was clipped by 1 base and J by 0 bases, with 4 bases between them. This CDR3 region has 14 residues. Germline lookup yields CDR1 LGHNA and CDR2 YNFKEQ. CDR3 region: CASSQVSSGNTIYF. CDR3 DNA sequence: TGTGCCAGCAGCCAAGTAAGCTCTGGAAACACCATATATTTT.

This sequence joins TRBV7-3 and TRBJ2-2; TRBD2 is a possible D gene (6 bases). The CDR3 is 16 amino acids. Trimming removed 5 bases from V and 7 bases from J, with 20 bases in between. The germline gives CDR1 SGHTA, CDR2 FQGTGA. The CDR3 DNA reads as TGTGCCAGCAGCCTACATCTAGCGCTCGAGTACGGGGAGCTGTTTTTT. It specifies CASSLHLALEYGELFF.

This clone was seen once. The V gene is TRBV5-1, the J gene TRBJ1-2; no reliable D call. There are 13 residues in the CDR3. Trimming pared 6 bases from V and 6 bases from J, leaving 15 bases between. Looked up from germline, CDR1 is SGHRS and CDR2 is YFSETQ. The CDR3 loop is CASKLAGNDGYTF. The CDR3 DNA sequence: TGCGCCAGCAAGTTAGCAGGAAACGATGGCTACACCTTC. Looking up the rest from reference TRBV5-1 and TRBJ1-2 gives the full variable domain: KAGVTQTPRYLIKTRGQQVTLSCSPISGHRSVSWYQQTPGQGLQFLFEYFSETQRNKGNFPGRFSGRQFSNSRSEMNVSTLELGDSALYLCASKLAGNDGYTFGSGTRLTVV.

The chain is built from TRBV29-1 and TRBJ2-7, with D perhaps matching TRBD1 or TRBD2 (5 bases each). The CDR3 length is 12 residues. Trimming left V 4 bases short and J 0 bases short, with 7 bases between. In germline, CDR1 is SQVTM, CDR2 ANQGSEA. CDR3 nucleotides: TGCAGCGTTGCGGGGACCTCCTACGAGCAGTACTTC. It translates to CSVAGTSYEQYF.

This clone was seen more than once but under ten times. The V and J genes are TRBV19 and TRBJ1-3; D may be TRBD1 (6 bases). This CDR3 is 15 amino acids long. From germline, CDR1 is LNHDA and CDR2 SQIVND (reference sequence). V lost 1 base and J lost 0, with 7 bases in between. The CDR3 region is CASSIAGHSGNTIYF. As DNA, the CDR3 is TGTGCCAGTAGTATAGCGGGACACTCTGGAAACACCATATATTTT.

The chain combines TRBV2 with TRBJ1-1; TRBD1 matches at 7 bases. Losses at the gene ends were 7 bases for V and 8 bases for J; bases not matched to a gene: 13. This CDR3 is 14 amino acids long. Germline lookup yields CDR1 SNHLY and CDR2 FYNNEI. The CDR3: CASTQQRAGGEAFF. The CDR3 DNA sequence: TGTGCCAGCACCCAGCAAAGGGCAGGGGGAGAAGCTTTCTTT.

The J gene is TRBJ1-1, the V gene TRBV5-1; tentative D call: TRBD1 (5 bases). This CDR3 spans 15 amino acids. The V end lost 4 bases, the J end lost 5 bases, and 18 bases lay between the germline ends. CDR1 is SGHRS and CDR2 is YFSETQ in the germline V gene. The CDR3 sequence: CASSPGHLGNTEAFF. DNA for the CDR3: TGCGCCAGCAGCCCAGGACACCTGGGAAATACTGAAGCTTTCTTT.

The table lists this clone with a count of one. V and J are TRBV4-3 and TRBJ2-3; D is uncertain. The CDR3 is 14 amino acids. Trimming stripped 4 bases from V and 2 bases from J, with 10 bases between. Germline V CDR1 and CDR2: LGHNA, YSLEER. The CDR3 region has the DNA TGCGCCAGCAGCCTCTTCAGTCCCACAGATACGCAGTATTTT. Amino acid sequence: CASSLFSPTDTQYF.